The sample holds a few counts of the clone carrying this T cell receptor (beta chain). Its target is not known. The data derive from a study of pediatric ulcerative colitis. Measured with immunoSEQ multiplex PCR; TCRdb has only the in-frame clones, and not every one. The sample shows tens of thousands of clones, about two thirds of them seen only once. The V gene's germline CDR1 is SGHRS and CDR2 YFSETQ. Trimming removed 0 bases at V and 12 bases at J, with 16 bases between. The CDR3 is 15 residues long. During colonoscopy, one to two rectal pinch biopsies were collected. Before the diagnostic colonoscopy, ulcerative colitis patients were free of immunosuppressive medication. Points from the study as a whole: All ulcerative colitis patients, but no controls, carried two rectal clonotypes.

Sequenced input: gut tissue. This receptor was obtained from a boy aged 5-17 years with severe ulcerative colitis. The chain links TRBV5-1 to TRBJ1-6, with TRBD1 as a possible D gene (6 bases). In DNA form, the CDR3 reads TGCGCCAGCAGCTTGGATCCCCCCGGGGGCGGACCCCTCCACTTT. Its protein product is CASSLDPPGGGPLHF.